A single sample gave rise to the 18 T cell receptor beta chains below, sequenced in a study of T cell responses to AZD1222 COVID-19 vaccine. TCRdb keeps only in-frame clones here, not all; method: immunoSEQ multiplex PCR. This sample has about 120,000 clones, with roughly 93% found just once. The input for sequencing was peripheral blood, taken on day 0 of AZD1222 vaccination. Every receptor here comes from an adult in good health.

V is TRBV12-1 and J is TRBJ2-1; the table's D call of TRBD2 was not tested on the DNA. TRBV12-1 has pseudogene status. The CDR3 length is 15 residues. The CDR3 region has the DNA TGTGCCAGCAGCTTTAATTGGGAGGGCCGCAATGAGCAGTTCTTC. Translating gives CASSFNWEGRNEQFF.

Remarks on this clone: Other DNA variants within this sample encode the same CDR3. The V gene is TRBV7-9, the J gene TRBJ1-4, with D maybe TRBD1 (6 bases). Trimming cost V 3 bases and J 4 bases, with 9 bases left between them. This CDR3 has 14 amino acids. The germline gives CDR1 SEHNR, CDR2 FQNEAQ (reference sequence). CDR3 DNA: TGTGCCAGCAGCTTGGGCAGGGGTAATGAAAAACTGTTTTTT. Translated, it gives CASSLGRGNEKLFF.

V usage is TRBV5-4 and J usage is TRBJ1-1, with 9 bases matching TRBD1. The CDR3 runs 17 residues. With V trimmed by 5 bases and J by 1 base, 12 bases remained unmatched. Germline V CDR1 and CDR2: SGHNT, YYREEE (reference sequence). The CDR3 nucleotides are TGTGCCAGCAGGTACGGGACAGGGCCACCTAAGAACACTGAAGCTTTCTTT. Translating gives CASRYGTGPPKNTEAFF.

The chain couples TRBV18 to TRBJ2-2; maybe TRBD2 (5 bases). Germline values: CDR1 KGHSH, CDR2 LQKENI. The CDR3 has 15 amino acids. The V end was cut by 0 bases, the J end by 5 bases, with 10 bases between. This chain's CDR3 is CASSPPDSVTGELFF. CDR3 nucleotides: TGTGCCAGCTCACCACCGGATAGCGTTACCGGGGAGCTGTTTTTT. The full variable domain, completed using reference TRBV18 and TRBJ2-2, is NAGVMQNPRHLVRRRGQEARLRCSPMKGHSHVYWYRQLPEEGLKFMVYLQKENIIDESGMPKERFSAEFPKEGPSILRIQQVVRGDSAAYFCASSPPDSVTGELFFGEGSRLTVL.

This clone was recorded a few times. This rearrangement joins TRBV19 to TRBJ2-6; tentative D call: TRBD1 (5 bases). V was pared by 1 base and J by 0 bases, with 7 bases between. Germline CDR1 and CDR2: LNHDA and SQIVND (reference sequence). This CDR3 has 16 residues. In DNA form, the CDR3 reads TGTGCCAGTAGTATAGGTAGGGGCTCTGGGGCCAACGTCCTGACTTTC. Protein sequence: CASSIGRGSGANVLTF.

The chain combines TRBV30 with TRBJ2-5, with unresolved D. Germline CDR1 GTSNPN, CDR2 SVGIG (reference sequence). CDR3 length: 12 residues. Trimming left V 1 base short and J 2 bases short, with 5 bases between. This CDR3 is CAWSAIQETQYF. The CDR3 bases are TGTGCCTGGAGTGCCATACAAGAGACCCAGTACTTC. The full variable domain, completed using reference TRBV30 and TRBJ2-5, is SQTIHQWPATLVQPVGSPLSLECTVEGTSNPNLYWYRQAAGRGLQLLFYSVGIGQISSEVPQNLSASRPQDRQFILSSKKLLLSDSGFYLCAWSAIQETQYFGPGTRLLVL.

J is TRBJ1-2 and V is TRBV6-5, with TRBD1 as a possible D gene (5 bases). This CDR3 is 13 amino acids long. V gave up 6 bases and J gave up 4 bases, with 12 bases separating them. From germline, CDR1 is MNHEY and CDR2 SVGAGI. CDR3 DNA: TGTGCCAGCAGGGCGGGACCTACCTATGGCTACACCTTC. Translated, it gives CASRAGPTYGYTF.

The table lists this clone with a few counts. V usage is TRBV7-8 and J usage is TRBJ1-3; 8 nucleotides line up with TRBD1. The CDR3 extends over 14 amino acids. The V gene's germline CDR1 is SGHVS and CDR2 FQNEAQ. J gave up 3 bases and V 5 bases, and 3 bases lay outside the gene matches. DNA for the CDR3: TGTGCCAGCAGCCGACAGGGGTTTGGAAACACCATATATTTT. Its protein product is CASSRQGFGNTIYF.

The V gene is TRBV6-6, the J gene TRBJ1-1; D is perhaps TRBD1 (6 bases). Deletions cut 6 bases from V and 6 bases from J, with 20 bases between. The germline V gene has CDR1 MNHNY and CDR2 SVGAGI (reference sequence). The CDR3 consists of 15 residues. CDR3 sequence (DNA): TGTGCCAGCAGGGAGAGAAGCTGGGGACACGCTGAAGCTTTCTTT. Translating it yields CASRERSWGHAEAFF.

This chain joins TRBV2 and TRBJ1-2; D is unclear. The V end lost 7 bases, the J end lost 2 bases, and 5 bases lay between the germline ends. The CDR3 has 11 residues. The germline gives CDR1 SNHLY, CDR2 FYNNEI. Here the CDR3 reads CASKLNYGYTF. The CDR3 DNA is TGTGCCAGCAAGTTAAACTATGGCTACACCTTC.

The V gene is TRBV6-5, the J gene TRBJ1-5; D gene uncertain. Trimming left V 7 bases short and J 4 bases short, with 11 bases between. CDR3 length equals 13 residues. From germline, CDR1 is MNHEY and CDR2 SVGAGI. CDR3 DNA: TGTGCCAGCACTCTCACAGTTAATCAGCCCCAGCATTTT. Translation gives CASTLTVNQPQHF.

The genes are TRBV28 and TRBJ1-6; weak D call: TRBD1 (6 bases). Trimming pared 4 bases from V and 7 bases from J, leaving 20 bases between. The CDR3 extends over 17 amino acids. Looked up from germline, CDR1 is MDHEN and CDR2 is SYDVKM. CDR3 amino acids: CASSSPGTSNLNSPLHF. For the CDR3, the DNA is TGTGCCAGCAGTTCCCCCGGGACATCCAACCTAAATTCACCCCTCCACTTT.

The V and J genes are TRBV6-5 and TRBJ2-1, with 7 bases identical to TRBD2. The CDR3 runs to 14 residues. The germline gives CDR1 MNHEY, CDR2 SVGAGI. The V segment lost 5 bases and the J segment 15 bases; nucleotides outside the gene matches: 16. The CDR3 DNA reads TGTGCCAGCAGTCCGGCCCTCTTCGCGGGGGTCGGGTTCTTC. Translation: CASSPALFAGVGFF.

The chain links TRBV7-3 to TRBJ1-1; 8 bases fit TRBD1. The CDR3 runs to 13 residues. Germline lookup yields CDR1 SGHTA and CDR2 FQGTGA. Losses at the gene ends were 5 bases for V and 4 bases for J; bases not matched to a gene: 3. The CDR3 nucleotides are TGTGCCAGCAGCAGCGGACAGGGCACTGAAGCTTTCTTT. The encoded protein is CASSSGQGTEAFF.

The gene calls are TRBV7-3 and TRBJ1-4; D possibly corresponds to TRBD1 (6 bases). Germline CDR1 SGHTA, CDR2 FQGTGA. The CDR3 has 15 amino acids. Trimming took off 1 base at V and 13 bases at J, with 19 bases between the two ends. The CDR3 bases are TGTGCCAGCAGCTTAAACCTGAAGCAGGGGTTCGGACTGTTTTTT. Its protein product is CASSLNLKQGFGLFF.

CDR3 nucleotide sequence: TGCGCCAGCAGCTGGACGGGACCTTATAGCAATCAGCCCCAGCATTTT. Its translation: CASSWTGPYSNQPQHF. V usage is TRBV5-1 and J usage is TRBJ1-5, with D maybe TRBD1 (5 bases). The germline V and J ends were trimmed by 3 bases and 0 bases, with 13 bases remaining between them. Germline V lookup: CDR1 SGHRS, CDR2 YFSETQ. CDR3 length equals 16 residues.

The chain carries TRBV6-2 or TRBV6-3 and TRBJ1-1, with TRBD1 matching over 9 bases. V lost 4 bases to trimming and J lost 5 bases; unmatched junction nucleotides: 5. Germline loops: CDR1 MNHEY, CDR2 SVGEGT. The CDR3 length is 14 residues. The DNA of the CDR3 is TGTGCCAGCAGTTTACAGGGGGCGGAAACTGAAGCTTTCTTT. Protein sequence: CASSLQGAETEAFF.

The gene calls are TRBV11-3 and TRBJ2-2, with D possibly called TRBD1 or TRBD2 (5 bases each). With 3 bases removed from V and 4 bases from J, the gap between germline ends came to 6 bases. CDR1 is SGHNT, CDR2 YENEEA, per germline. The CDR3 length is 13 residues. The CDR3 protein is CASSFGTTGELFF. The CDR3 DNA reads TGTGCCAGCAGCTTTGGGACCACCGGGGAGCTGTTTTTT.